The 31 T cell receptor beta chains reported below all come from one sample, sequenced in a study of CD8+CD57+ T cells in acquired aplastic anemia. Genomic DNA acted as the template from which TCR beta VDJ combination and CDR3 sequence profiling were carried out. TCRdb processed the reads anew with MiXCR; each CDR3 protein has one entry. The sample comprises roughly 500,000 distinct CDR3 sequences, approximately 33% of which are singletons, and roughly 0.89% rests with the top ten. Before being chosen for sequencing, patients had shown CD8+CD57+ cell expansion by flow cytometry. Material: sorted CD4+, CD8+, or CD8+CD57+ T cells (not recorded which) from PBMCs. The receptor source for this set is a human donor with aplastic anemia.

In this sample, this clonotype turned up a few times. One base away lies a much larger clone, so this may be a sequencing read error. This chain links TRBV20-1 with TRBJ1-5, with 9 positions matching TRBD1. This CDR3 is built from 14 residues. The V segment lost 5 bases and the J segment 4 bases; nucleotides outside the gene matches: 6. Germline CDR1 DFQATT, CDR2 SNEGSKA (reference sequence). The DNA for the CDR3 is TGCAGTGCTCACAGGGGACAGGGAAATCAGCCCCAGCATTTT. This gives the protein CSAHRGQGNQPQHF.

This clonotype was picked up a small number of times. The rearrangement uses TRBV4-1 and TRBJ1-2, with 8 bases identical to TRBD1. Per the germline V gene, CDR1 is MGHRA and CDR2 is YSYEKL. The CDR3 consists of 15 residues. V dropped 0 bases and J dropped 7; count of bases not matched to a gene: 7. CDR3 DNA sequence: TGCGCCAGCAGCCAAGAAGAGAACAGGGGGATTGGCTACACCTTC. As protein: CASSQEENRGIGYTF.

CDR3 nucleotides: TGTGCCAGCAGCCAAGACGGTCGGGCCCAGCATTTT. This gives the protein CASSQDGRAQHF. This chain connects TRBV3-1 to TRBJ1-5; no clear D. The V and J ends lost 0 bases and 11 bases respectively, with 8 bases between them. The CDR3 has 12 residues. Germline loops: CDR1 LGHDT, CDR2 YNNKEL (reference sequence).

The chain has TRBV7-2 and TRBJ1-1; D not resolved. Germline CDR1 SGHTA, CDR2 FQGNSA. Trimming removed 2 bases at V and 5 bases at J, with 9 bases between. The CDR3 is 13 residues long. The CDR3 DNA follows: TGTGCCAGCAGCTTAAATGAGAGGACTGAAGCTTTCTTT. This translates into CASSLNERTEAFF.

This clonotype has at least ten counts. The chain joins TRBV24-1 to TRBJ2-5, with D possibly TRBD1 on 6 matching bases. Germline values: CDR1 KGHDR, CDR2 SFDVKD. Trimming left V 1 base short and J 2 bases short, with 10 bases between. This CDR3 has 15 residues. The CDR3 loop reads CATSDFVQGQETQYF. The CDR3 DNA follows: TGTGCCACCAGTGATTTCGTCCAGGGGCAAGAGACCCAGTACTTC.

The chain carries TRBV14 and TRBJ2-7; TRBD2 is a possible D gene (5 bases). Looked up from germline, CDR1 is SGHDN and CDR2 is FVKESK. Trimming took 0 bases from V and 2 from J, leaving 8 bases between them. This CDR3 spans 14 amino acids. In nucleotides, the CDR3 is TGTGCCAGCAGCCAAGAAGACTACGCCTACGAGCAGTACTTC. The encoded protein is CASSQEDYAYEQYF. The full variable domain, its missing parts supplied by reference TRBV14 and TRBJ2-7, is EAGVTQFPSHSVIEKGQTVTLRCDPISGHDNLYWYRRVMGKEIKFLLHFVKESKQDESGMPNNRFLAERTGGTYSTLKVQPAELEDSGVYFCASSQEDYAYEQYFGPGTRLTVT.

A single count supports this clonotype. A much larger clone lies a single base off, so this may be a read error. The chain carries TRBV6-1 and TRBJ2-5; 7 nucleotides align to TRBD1. CDR3 size: 13 residues. The trim removed 8 bases at V and 5 bases at J, leaving 8 bases unmatched. Germline loops: CDR1 MNHNS, CDR2 SASEGT. Written as DNA, the CDR3 is TGTGCCAGCGGGAAAACAGGGGTGGAGACCCAGTACTTC. Protein: CASGKTGVETQYF.

This clonotype was detected a few times. The CDR3 region is CSAKAAGRGVAEAFF. The CDR3, as DNA: TGCAGTGCCAAGGCGGCAGGGAGAGGGGTAGCTGAAGCTTTCTTT. This chain links TRBV20-1 with TRBJ1-1, with TRBD1 as a possible D gene (5 bases). From germline, CDR1 is DFQATT and CDR2 SNEGSKA (reference sequence). The CDR3 contains 15 residues. V lost 6 bases and J lost 6, with 23 bases in between.

This clonotype has ten or more counts. The V gene is TRBV5-1, the J gene TRBJ1-2; no clear D gene. Germline assignment: CDR1 SGHRS and CDR2 YFSETQ. The CDR3 spans 15 residues. The V end was cut by 0 bases, the J end by 0 bases, with 9 bases between. CDR3 sequence reads: CASSLEGSANYGYTF. The DNA of the CDR3 is TGCGCCAGCAGCTTGGAAGGCAGTGCTAACTATGGCTACACCTTC.

This clonotype was detected ten times or more. The V and J genes are TRBV29-1 and TRBJ1-1, with 11 bases fitting TRBD1. Germline V gene lookup returns CDR1 SQVTM and CDR2 ANQGSEA. The V gene end was trimmed by 6 bases and the J gene end by 3 bases; junction bases not matched to a gene: 9. This CDR3 contains 15 residues. The CDR3 here is CSVAGTGGVDTEAFF. CDR3 nucleotide sequence: TGCAGCGTGGCCGGGACAGGGGGTGTGGACACTGAAGCTTTCTTT.

This clonotype was seen a handful of times. The genes are TRBV7-9 and TRBJ2-1; possibly TRBD2 for D (6 bases). Germline V gene lookup returns CDR1 SEHNR and CDR2 FQNEAQ (reference sequence). CDR3 length: 15 amino acids. The V end was cut by 4 bases, the J end by 5 bases, with 15 bases between. DNA for the CDR3: TGTGCCAGCAGCTCCACGTTTCCGGGGGACAATGAGCAGTTCTTC. This encodes CASSSTFPGDNEQFF.

The chain uses TRBV15 and TRBJ1-5, with 8 bases identical to TRBD1. Germline V gives CDR1 LNHNV, CDR2 YYDKDF (reference sequence). The CDR3 loop spans 15 amino acids. The V gene end was trimmed by 0 bases and the J gene end by 4 bases; junction bases not matched to a gene: 2. Here the CDR3 reads CATSRDRGQNQPQHF. The CDR3 region has the DNA TGTGCCACCAGCAGAGACAGGGGGCAGAATCAGCCCCAGCATTTT.

Only a few counts were recorded for this clonotype. The chain uses TRBV20-1 and TRBJ2-1, with D tentatively TRBD2 (5 bases). CDR1 is DFQATT and CDR2 is SNEGSKA in the germline V gene (reference sequence). CDR3 length equals 14 residues. The ends were cut back, 1 base at V and 3 bases at J, with 10 bases in the middle. The CDR3 loop is CSARGTQYYNEQFF. In DNA, the CDR3 is TGCAGTGCTAGAGGGACTCAATACTACAATGAGCAGTTCTTC.

Concerning this clonotype: It may be a read error: a sequence one base away is much more abundant. This likely comes from a read error, as the CDR3 has no conserved phenylalanine or tryptophan at its end. J is TRBJ1-2 and V is TRBV20-1; D is ambiguous. V lost 0 bases to trimming and J lost 0 bases, with 8 bases between them. Per germline, CDR1 DFQATT and CDR2 SNEGSKA (reference sequence). This CDR3 comprises 14 residues. CDR3 DNA: TGCAGTGCTAGAGATCCAGGATCTAACTATGGCTACACCTCC. It yields the protein CSARDPGSNYGYTS.

Points on this clonotype: A much more abundant neighbour one base away suggests this may be a read error. The chain employs TRBV9 and TRBJ2-3, with 7 positions matching TRBD2. The CDR3 consists of 16 residues. The germline V gene encodes CDR1 SGDLS and CDR2 YYNGEE. Trimming cost V 0 bases and J 4 bases; bases outside gene matches: 8. The CDR3 sequence is CASSVEGGSIADTQYF. In DNA form, the CDR3 reads TGTGCCAGCAGCGTAGAGGGCGGGAGCATCGCAGATACGCAGTATTTT.

As to this clonotype: The junction shows a germline mismatch at one end, possibly a read error. The chain combines TRBV7-8 with TRBJ2-1; TRBD2 matches at 11 bases. This CDR3 contains 15 residues. Germline V gives CDR1 SGHVS, CDR2 FQNEAQ. The DNA for the CDR3 is TGTGCCAGCAGGGAGAGACTAGCGGGAAGCAATGAGCAGCTCTTC. Protein sequence: CASRERLAGSNEQLF.

The V call is TRBV11-2, the J call TRBJ2-7; tentative D call: TRBD1 (6 bases). This CDR3 comprises 16 residues. CDR1 and CDR2 from the germline V gene are SGHAT and FQNNGV. V lost 5 bases and J 5 bases, leaving 22 bases between the germline ends. The CDR3 nucleotides read TGTGCCAGCAGCCCGTATTCCGGGACACCTAATAACGAGCAGTACTTC. This encodes CASSPYSGTPNNEQYF.

This clonotype occurred many times. One end of the junction does not line up with germline, which may come from a read error. The genes are TRBV7-7 and TRBJ2-5; no definite D call. Germline lookup yields CDR1 SSHAT and CDR2 FNYEAQ (reference sequence). The CDR3 spans 13 residues. CDR3: CASSLESLETQYF. The CDR3 region has the DNA TGTGCTAGCAGCTTAGAGTCTTTGGAGACCCAGTACTTC.

The CDR3 DNA sequence: TGTGCCAGCAGTGTACGGACAGGGACAACAAACTACGAGCAGTACTTC. Translating gives CASSVRTGTTNYEQYF. The chain recombines TRBV2 with TRBJ2-7, with 8 bases that match TRBD1. Germline values: CDR1 SNHLY, CDR2 FYNNEI. The trim removed 4 bases at V and 3 bases at J, leaving 11 bases unmatched. This CDR3 is 16 amino acids long.

For this clonotype: A far larger clone is just one base off, so this is likely a read error. The CDR3 ends on some other residue instead of the conserved phenylalanine or tryptophan, so this is likely a read error. The J gene is TRBJ2-5, the V gene TRBV14; D is uncertain. Trimming shortened V by 5 bases and J by 2 bases, and 3 bases separated the two germline ends. CDR1 is SGHDN and CDR2 is FVKESK in the germline V gene. The CDR3 contains 11 residues. The chain's CDR3 is CASSSQETQYL. DNA of the CDR3: TGTGCCAGCAGCTCGCAAGAGACCCAGTACCTC.

In this sample, this clonotype turned up many times. The chain combines TRBV15 with TRBJ2-7; D is unclear. The ends were cut back, 5 bases at V and 0 bases at J, with 11 bases in the middle. Germline V gives CDR1 LNHNV, CDR2 YYDKDF (reference sequence). The CDR3 is 14 residues long. CDR3 protein: CATSQASSSYEQYF. For the CDR3, the DNA is TGTGCCACCAGCCAGGCGAGTTCCTCCTACGAGCAGTACTTC.

The rearrangement uses TRBV20-1 and TRBJ2-2, with a weak D call TRBD1 (6 bases). Per germline, CDR1 DFQATT and CDR2 SNEGSKA (reference sequence). The CDR3 sequence is 14 residues long. The germline V and J ends were trimmed by 5 bases and 5 bases, with 15 bases remaining between them. The CDR3 bases are TGCAGTGCTGGGCCCCAGGGGCGTACCGGGGAGCTGTTTTTT. Amino acid sequence: CSAGPQGRTGELFF.

This clonotype has ten or more counts. The chain joins TRBV20-1 to TRBJ2-7, with a possible D match to TRBD2 (5 bases). Germline values: CDR1 DFQATT, CDR2 SNEGSKA (reference sequence). The CDR3 has 12 amino acids. Trimming took off 5 bases at V and 3 bases at J, with 11 bases between the two ends. The CDR3 coding sequence is TGCAGTGCTTCCGAGGACTTCTACGAGCAGTACTTC. It is translated as CSASEDFYEQYF.

There are many counts of this clonotype. The junction departs from the called germline gene at one end, perhaps through a read error. V usage is TRBV5-1 and J usage is TRBJ2-5; D might be TRBD2 (5 bases). Germline V gene sequence: CDR1 SGHRS, CDR2 YFSETQ. The CDR3 sequence is 14 residues long. This CDR3 reads CASSLASGGETQYF. The CDR3 DNA follows: TGTGCCAGCAGCTTAGCGTCGGGCGGGGAGACCCAGTACTTC. Full variable domain (missing parts from reference TRBV5-1 and TRBJ2-5): KAGVTQTPRYLIKTRGQQVTLSCSPISGHRSVSWYQQTPGQGLQFLFEYFSETQRNKGNFPGRFSGRQFSNSRSEMNVSTLELGDSALYLCASSLASGGETQYFGPGTRLLVL.

V usage is TRBV5-4 and J usage is TRBJ2-7; 9 bases line up with TRBD1. The CDR3 covers 15 residues. CDR1 is SGHNT and CDR2 is YYREEE in the germline V gene (reference sequence). The ends lost 3 bases at V and 2 bases at J; junction bases unmatched: 6. The CDR3 DNA reads as TGTGCCAGCAGCTCGAGGACAGGGGAAGCCTACGAGCAGTACTTC. It specifies CASSSRTGEAYEQYF.

The V gene is TRBV12-3 or TRBV12-4, the J gene TRBJ1-3; the D gene is possibly TRBD1 (6 bases). The CDR3 is 15 residues long. V was clipped by 6 bases and J by 2 bases, with 14 bases between them. The CDR3 region has the DNA TGTGCCAGCAGACCAAACAGGGTAGCTGGAAACACCATATATTTT. Translated, it gives CASRPNRVAGNTIYF.

V is TRBV28 and J is TRBJ1-6; the match to TRBD1 covers 7 bases. V dropped 4 bases and J dropped 8; count of bases not matched to a gene: 5. This CDR3 has 14 amino acids. Germline CDR1 reads MDHEN; CDR2 reads SYDVKM. This CDR3 reads CASSSTGLYSPLHF. In DNA, the CDR3 is TGTGCCAGCAGTTCGACAGGGCTTTATTCACCCCTCCACTTT.

This clonotype was detected a few times. The rearrangement joins TRBV6-2 or TRBV6-3 to TRBJ1-2, with TRBD1 matching 7 bases. The CDR3 is 18 amino acids. J was trimmed by 6 bases and V by 4 bases; bases with no gene match: 20. Germline loops: CDR1 MNHEY, CDR2 SVGEGT. DNA for the CDR3: TGTGCCAGCAGTTCACGGACAGGTTTTCTTGGTGGTTCCAATGGCTACACCTTC. Its translation is CASSSRTGFLGGSNGYTF.

In nucleotides, the CDR3 is TGCAGCGTGCCGCGGACTAGTGGATACAATGAGCAGTTCTTC. Residues: CSVPRTSGYNEQFF. The chain carries TRBV29-1 and TRBJ2-1, with 7 bases that match TRBD2. The CDR3 totals 14 residues. Germline V CDR1 and CDR2: SQVTM, ANQGSEA. V dropped 6 bases and J dropped 4; count of bases not matched to a gene: 9.

V usage is TRBV24-1 and J usage is TRBJ2-5, with D hard to call. V was trimmed by 7 bases and J by 5 bases, leaving 13 bases between them. This CDR3 has 13 amino acids. Germline V gene lookup returns CDR1 KGHDR and CDR2 SFDVKD. CDR3 nucleotide sequence: TGTGCCACCAGGGATGGGTCCGGGGAGACCCAGTACTTC. Its translation: CATRDGSGETQYF.

As regards this clonotype: One end of the junction fails to match germline, which may point to a read error. This chain connects TRBV15 to TRBJ2-5, with TRBD2 matching over 14 bases. Germline V lookup: CDR1 LNHNV, CDR2 YYDKDF (reference sequence). This CDR3 contains 13 residues. CDR3 in amino acids: CATSRGLAGVESF. The CDR3 region has the DNA TGTGCCACCAGCAGGGGACTAGCGGGAGTAGAGTCCTTC. Full variable domain (rest looked up from reference TRBV15 and TRBJ2-5): DAMVIQNPRYQVTQFGKPVTLSCSQTLNHNVMYWYQQKSSQAPKLLFHYYDKDFNNEADTPDNFQSRRPNTSFCFLDIRSPGLGDTAMYLCATSRGLAGVESFGPGTRLLVL.